The table lists the clone carrying this TCR beta chain with many counts. The data originate from a study of blood T cell repertoires in COVID-19. The CDR3 consists of 18 residues. V gave up 0 bases and J gave up 4 bases; unmatched junction bases: 10. The germline CDR1 and CDR2 sequences are SGHRS and YFSETQ. Sequencing used immunoSEQ multiplex PCR; TCRdb keeps in-frame clones, though not all of them. The sample carries 130,000 or so clones, 80% to 90% recorded once. This sequence originates from a man aged 40-49 years with acute COVID-19. The sequenced sample was PBMCs or T cells enriched from blood (not recorded which). J is TRBJ2-2 and V is TRBV5-1, with TRBD1 matching 9 bases. The CDR3 DNA sequence: TGCGCCAGCAGCTTGGCCTTTGAGCCGGACAGGGGCACCGGGGAGCTGTTTTTT. Its protein is CASSLAFEPDRGTGELFF.